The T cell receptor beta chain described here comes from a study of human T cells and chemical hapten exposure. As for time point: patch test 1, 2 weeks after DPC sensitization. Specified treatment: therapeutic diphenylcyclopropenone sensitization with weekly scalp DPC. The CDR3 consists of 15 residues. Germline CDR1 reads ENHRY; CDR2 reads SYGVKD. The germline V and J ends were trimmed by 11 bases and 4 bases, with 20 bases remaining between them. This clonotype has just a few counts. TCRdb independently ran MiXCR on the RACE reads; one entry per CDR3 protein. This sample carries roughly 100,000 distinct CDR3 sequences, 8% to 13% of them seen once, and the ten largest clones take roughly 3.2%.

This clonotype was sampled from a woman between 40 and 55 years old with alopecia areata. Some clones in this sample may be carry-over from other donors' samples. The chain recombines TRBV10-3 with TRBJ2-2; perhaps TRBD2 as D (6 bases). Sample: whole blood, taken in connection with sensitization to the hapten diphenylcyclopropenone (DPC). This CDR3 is CAVMRGGEITGELFF. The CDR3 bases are TGTGCCGTAATGAGGGGAGGAGAGATCACCGGGGAGCTGTTTTTT.